This T cell receptor beta chain came from a study of shared clonotypes between healthy human individuals. The CDR3 is 15 amino acids. Some clones are missing from TCRdb's copy, which holds only in-frame ones; the method was immunoSEQ multiplex PCR. Counted here are about 960,000 clones, approximately 76% occurring once; the ten biggest clones make up nearly 1.5%. The receptor was derived from a man between 18 and 35 years old in good health. The sequencing sample was made of memory CD4+ T cells sorted from blood. Subset here: CD45RA-negative fraction. The chain carries TRBV21-1 and TRBJ2-7. TRBV21-1 constitutes a pseudogene. The CDR3 region is CASSKAGWDLYEQYF. The CDR3 region has the DNA TGTGCCAGCAGCAAAGCAGGATGGGATCTCTACGAGCAGTACTTC.